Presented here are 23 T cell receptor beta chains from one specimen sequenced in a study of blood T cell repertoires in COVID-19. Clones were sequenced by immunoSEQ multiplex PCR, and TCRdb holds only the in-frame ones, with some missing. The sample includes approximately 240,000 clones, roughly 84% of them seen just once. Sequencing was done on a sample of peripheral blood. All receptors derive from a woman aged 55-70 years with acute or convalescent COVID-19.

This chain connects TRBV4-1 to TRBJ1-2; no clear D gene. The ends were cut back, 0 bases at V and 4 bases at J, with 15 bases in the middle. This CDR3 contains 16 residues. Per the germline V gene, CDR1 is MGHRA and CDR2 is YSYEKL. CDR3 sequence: CASSQDPTGKIYGYTF. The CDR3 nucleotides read TGCGCCAGCAGCCAAGATCCTACGGGGAAGATCTATGGCTACACCTTC.

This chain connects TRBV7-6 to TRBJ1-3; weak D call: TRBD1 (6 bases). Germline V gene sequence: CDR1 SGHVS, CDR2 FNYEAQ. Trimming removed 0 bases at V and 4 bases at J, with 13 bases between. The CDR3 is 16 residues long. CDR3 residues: CASSLAVGGTGNTIYF. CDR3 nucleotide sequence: TGTGCCAGCAGCTTAGCCGTAGGGGGTACAGGAAACACCATATATTTT.

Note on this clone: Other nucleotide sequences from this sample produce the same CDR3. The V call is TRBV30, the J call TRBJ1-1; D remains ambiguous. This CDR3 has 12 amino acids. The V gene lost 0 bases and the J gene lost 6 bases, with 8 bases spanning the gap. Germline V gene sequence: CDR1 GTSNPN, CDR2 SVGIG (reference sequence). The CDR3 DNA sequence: TGTGCCTGGAGTGTACGAGGATCTGAAGCTTTCTTT. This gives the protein CAWSVRGSEAFF. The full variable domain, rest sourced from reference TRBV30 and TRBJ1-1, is SQTIHQWPATLVQPVGSPLSLECTVEGTSNPNLYWYRQAAGRGLQLLFYSVGIGQISSEVPQNLSASRPQDRQFILSSKKLLLSDSGFYLCAWSVRGSEAFFGQGTRLTVV.

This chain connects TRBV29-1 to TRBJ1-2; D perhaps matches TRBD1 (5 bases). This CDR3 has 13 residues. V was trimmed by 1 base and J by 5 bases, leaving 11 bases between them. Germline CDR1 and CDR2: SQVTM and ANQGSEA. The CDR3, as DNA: TGCAGCGTTGAAGTCCAGGGATGGTATGGCTACACCTTC. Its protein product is CSVEVQGWYGYTF. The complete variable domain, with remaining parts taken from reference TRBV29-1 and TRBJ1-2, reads SAVISQKPSRDICQRGTSLTIQCQVDSQVTMMFWYRQQPGQSLTLIATANQGSEATYESGFVIDKFPISRPNLTFSTLTVSNMSPEDSSIYLCSVEVQGWYGYTFGSGTRLTVV.

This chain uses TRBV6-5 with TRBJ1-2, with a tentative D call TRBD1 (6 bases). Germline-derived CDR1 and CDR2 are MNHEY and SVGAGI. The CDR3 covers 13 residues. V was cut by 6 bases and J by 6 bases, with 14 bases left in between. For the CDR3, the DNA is TGTGCCAGCAGATTTGGGGCAGGGGATGGCTACACCTTC. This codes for CASRFGAGDGYTF.

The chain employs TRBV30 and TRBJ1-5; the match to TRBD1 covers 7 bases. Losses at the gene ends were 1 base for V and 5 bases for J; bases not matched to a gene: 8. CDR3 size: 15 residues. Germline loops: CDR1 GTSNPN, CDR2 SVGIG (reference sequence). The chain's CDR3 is CAWSARGQRDQPQHF. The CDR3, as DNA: TGTGCCTGGAGTGCCAGGGGACAGAGAGATCAGCCCCAGCATTTT.

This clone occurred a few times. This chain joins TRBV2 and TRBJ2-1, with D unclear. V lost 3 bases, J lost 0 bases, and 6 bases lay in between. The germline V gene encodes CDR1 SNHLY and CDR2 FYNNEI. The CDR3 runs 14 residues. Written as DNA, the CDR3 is TGTGCCAGCAGTGAGGTTAGCTCCTACAATGAGCAGTTCTTC. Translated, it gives CASSEVSSYNEQFF.

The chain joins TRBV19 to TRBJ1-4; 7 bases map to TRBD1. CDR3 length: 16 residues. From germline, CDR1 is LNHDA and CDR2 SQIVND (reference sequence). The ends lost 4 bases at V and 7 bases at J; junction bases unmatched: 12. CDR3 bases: TGTGCCAGTAGTAACATTCGACAGGGATTTGGTGAAAAACTGTTTTTT. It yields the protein CASSNIRQGFGEKLFF. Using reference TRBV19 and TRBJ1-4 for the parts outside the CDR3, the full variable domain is DGGITQSPKYLFRKEGQNVTLSCEQNLNHDAMYWYRQDPGQGLRLIYYSQIVNDFQKGDIAEGYSVSREKKESFPLTVTSAQKNPTAFYLCASSNIRQGFGEKLFFGSGTQLSVL.

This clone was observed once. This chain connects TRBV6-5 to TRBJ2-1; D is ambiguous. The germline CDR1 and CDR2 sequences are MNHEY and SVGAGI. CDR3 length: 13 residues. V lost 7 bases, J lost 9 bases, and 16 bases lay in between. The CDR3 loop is CASTMTVDVEQFF. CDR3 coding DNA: TGTGCCAGCACCATGACTGTCGACGTTGAGCAGTTCTTC.

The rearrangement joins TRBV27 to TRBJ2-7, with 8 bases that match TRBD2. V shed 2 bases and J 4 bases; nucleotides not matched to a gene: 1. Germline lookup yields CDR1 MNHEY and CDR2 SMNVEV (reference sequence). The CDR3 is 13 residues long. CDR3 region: CASSLAGGYEQYF. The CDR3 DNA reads TGTGCCAGCAGTTTAGCGGGGGGTTACGAGCAGTACTTC.

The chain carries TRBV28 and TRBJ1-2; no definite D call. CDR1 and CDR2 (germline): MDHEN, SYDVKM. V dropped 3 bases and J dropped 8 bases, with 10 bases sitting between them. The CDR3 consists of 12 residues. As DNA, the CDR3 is TGTGCCAGCAGTTTGACGGGGAGCGGCTACACCTTC. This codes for CASSLTGSGYTF.

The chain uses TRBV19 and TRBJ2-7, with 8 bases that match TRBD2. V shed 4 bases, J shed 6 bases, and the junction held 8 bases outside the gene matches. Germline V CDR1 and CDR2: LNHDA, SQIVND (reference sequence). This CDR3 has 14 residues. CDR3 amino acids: CASSRTSYVSEQYF. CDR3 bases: TGTGCCAGTAGTAGGACTAGCTACGTGAGCGAGCAGTACTTC.

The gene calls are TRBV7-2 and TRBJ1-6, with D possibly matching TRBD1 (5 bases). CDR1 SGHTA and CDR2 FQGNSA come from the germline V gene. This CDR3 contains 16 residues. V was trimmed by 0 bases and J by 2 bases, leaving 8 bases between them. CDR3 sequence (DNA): TGTGCCAGCAGCTTAGCTTCGACAGCCTATAATTCACCCCTCCACTTT. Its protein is CASSLASTAYNSPLHF.

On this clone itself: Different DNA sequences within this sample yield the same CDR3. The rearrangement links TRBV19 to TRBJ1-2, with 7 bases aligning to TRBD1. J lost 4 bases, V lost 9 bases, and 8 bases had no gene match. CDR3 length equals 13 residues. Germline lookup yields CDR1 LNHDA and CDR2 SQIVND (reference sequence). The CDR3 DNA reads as TGTGCCAGCGAGAGGGGGCACGGCTATGGCTACACCTTC. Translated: CASERGHGYGYTF.

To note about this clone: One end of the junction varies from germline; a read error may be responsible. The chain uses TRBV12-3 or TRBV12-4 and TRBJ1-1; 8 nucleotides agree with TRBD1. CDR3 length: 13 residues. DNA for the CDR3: TGTGCCAGCAGTTACAGGGGGAACGCTGAAGCTTTCTTT. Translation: CASSYRGNAEAFF.

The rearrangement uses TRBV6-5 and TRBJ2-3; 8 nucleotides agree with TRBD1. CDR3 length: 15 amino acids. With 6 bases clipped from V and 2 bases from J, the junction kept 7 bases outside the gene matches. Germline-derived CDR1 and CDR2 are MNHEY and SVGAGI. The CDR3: CASSSQGDLTDTQYF. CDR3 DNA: TGTGCCAGCAGCTCACAGGGGGACCTCACAGATACGCAGTATTTT.

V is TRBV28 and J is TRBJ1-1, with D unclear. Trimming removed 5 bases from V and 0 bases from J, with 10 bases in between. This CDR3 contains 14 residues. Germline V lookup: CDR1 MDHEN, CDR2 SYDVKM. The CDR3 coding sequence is TGTGCCAGCAGTGGACTCGAGATGAACACTGAAGCTTTCTTT. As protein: CASSGLEMNTEAFF.

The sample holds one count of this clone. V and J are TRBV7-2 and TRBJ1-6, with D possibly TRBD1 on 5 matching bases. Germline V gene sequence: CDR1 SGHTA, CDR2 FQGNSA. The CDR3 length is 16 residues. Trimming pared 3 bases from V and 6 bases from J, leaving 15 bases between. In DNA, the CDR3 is TGTGCCAGCAGCTTGGGGGGACCTGGAGCTAATTCACCCCTCCACTTT. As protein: CASSLGGPGANSPLHF.

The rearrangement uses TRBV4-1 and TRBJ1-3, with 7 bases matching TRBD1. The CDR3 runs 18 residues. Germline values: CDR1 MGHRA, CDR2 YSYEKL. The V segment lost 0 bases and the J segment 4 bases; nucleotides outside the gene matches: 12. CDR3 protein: CASSQEGGYRGSGNTIYF. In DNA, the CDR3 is TGCGCCAGCAGCCAAGAAGGGGGTTACAGGGGATCAGGAAACACCATATATTTT.

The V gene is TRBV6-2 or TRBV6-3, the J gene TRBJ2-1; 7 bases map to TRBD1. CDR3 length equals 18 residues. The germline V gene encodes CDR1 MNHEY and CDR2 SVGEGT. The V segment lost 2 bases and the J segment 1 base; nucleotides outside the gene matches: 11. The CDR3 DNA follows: TGTGCCAGCAGTTACCCAACGGGACAGAGAGGTTCCTACAATGAGCAGTTCTTC. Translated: CASSYPTGQRGSYNEQFF.

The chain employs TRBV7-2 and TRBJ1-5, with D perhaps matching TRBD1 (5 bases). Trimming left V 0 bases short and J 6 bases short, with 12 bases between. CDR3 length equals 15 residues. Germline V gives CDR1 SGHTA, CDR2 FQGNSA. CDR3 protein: CASSLATRQGQPQHF. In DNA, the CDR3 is TGTGCCAGCAGCTTAGCAACAAGGCAGGGTCAGCCCCAGCATTTT.

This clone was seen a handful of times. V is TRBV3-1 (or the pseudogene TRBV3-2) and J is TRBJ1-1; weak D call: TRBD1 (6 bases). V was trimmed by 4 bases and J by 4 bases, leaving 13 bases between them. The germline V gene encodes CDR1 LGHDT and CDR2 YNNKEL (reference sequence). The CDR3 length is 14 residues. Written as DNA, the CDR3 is TGTGCCAGCAGCCGCACAGGGAGGGCCACTGAAGCTTTCTTT. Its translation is CASSRTGRATEAFF.

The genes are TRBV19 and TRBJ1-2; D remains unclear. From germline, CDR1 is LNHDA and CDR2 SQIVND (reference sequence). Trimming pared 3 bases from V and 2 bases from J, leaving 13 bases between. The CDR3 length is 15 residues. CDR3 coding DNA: TGTGCCAGTAGTATTGGTGGGGAGAGCAACTATGGCTACACCTTC. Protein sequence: CASSIGGESNYGYTF.